This T cell receptor beta chain was found in a study of blood T cell repertoires in COVID-19. Study-level background: COVID-19 samples from acute and convalescent phases originated in the United States, Italy and Spain. From T cells, B-cell-depleted T cells, or PBMCs came the material, which was cDNA or gDNA.

Source study methods: Reference gene primer amplification gave nucleated cell count estimates. TCRdb's table, derived via immunoSEQ multiplex PCR, lists solely in-frame clones and lacks some. From that table come the V and J calls and clone size; the DNA was used to work out D and trimming. In the table there are about 92,000 clones, 75% to 90% of which are singletons. The trim removed 5 bases at V and 7 bases at J, leaving 10 bases unmatched. CDR1 LNHDA and CDR2 SQIVND come from the germline V gene (reference sequence). This CDR3 region has 14 residues. This clonotype originated in a man older than 75 with acute or convalescent COVID-19. Sequenced input: peripheral blood. The chain carries TRBV19 and TRBJ2-7, with 8 bases lining up with TRBD1. The CDR3 protein is CASSPDRARWEQYF. The CDR3 DNA reads as TGTGCCAGTAGTCCGGACAGGGCCAGATGGGAGCAGTACTTC. Complete variable domain (other parts from reference TRBV19 and TRBJ2-7): DGGITQSPKYLFRKEGQNVTLSCEQNLNHDAMYWYRQDPGQGLRLIYYSQIVNDFQKGDIAEGYSVSREKKESFPLTVTSAQKNPTAFYLCASSPDRARWEQYFGPGTRLTVT.